This record covers a single T cell receptor (beta chain). The data originate from a study of control samples from healthy donors and cancer patients. Clones were sequenced by immunoSEQ multiplex PCR, and TCRdb holds only the in-frame ones, with some missing. Found here are under 140,000 clones, approximately 87% of them singletons; the top ten hold 3.7%. Trimming shortened V by 0 bases and J by 7 bases, and 13 bases separated the two germline ends. The CDR3 has 15 amino acids. Germline CDR1 SGDLS, CDR2 YYNGEE. The TCR originated in a woman in her sixties or seventies with lung cancer. The material sequenced was PBMCs. V is TRBV9 and J is TRBJ1-4; a possible D gene is TRBD1 (5 bases). The CDR3 spells CASSVAGGSGEKLFF. The CDR3 bases are TGTGCCAGCAGCGTAGCCGGGGGGTCTGGTGAAAAACTGTTTTTT.